The source of this T cell receptor (beta chain) is a study of tissue T cells after allogeneic stem cell transplantation. Study information: Viable blood and marrow gave sorted CD3+ T cells if numbers allowed.

TCRdb's copy holds only in-frame clones and misses some; the assay was immunoSEQ multiplex PCR. In the table there are some 6,000 clones, less than 80% of which are singletons. In germline, CDR1 is KGHSH, CDR2 LQKENI. With 0 bases clipped from V and 1 base from J, the junction kept 1 base outside the gene matches. This CDR3 is 16 amino acids long. This sequence originates from a man between 35 and 75 years old who later had graft-versus-host disease after an allogeneic stem cell transplant. V gene TRBV18 combines with J gene TRBJ2-2; the match to TRBD1 covers 8 bases. This specimen consisted of blood, obtained before transplantation. The CDR3 DNA is TGTGCCAGCTCACCACCCACAGGGGGGAACACCGGGGAGCTGTTTTTT. Its translation is CASSPPTGGNTGELFF.